Shown below are 2 T cell receptor beta chains from a single sample sequenced in a study of T cell responses to AZD1222 COVID-19 vaccine (dated by TCRdb to about 2021). This sample's time point label indicates: baseline before first vaccination. Receptors were amplified or captured by the immunoSEQ multiplex PCR assay. The table comes from immuneACCESS by way of TCRdb, which keeps in-frame sequences with V and J called. Part of the clones is missing from these tables; in studies checked, under half for an unresolved V gene and the rest for unknown reasons. Within this sample are 150,000 to 200,000 clones, with 85% to 90% of them counted one time only. Around 1.6% of the sample goes to the ten largest clones. The specimen comprised peripheral blood, sampled on day 0 of AZD1222 vaccination. These receptors originate from an adult in good health.

V usage is TRBV10-3 and J usage is TRBJ2-7, with 7 bases aligning to TRBD1. There are 12 residues in the CDR3. CDR1 is ENHRY, CDR2 SYGVKD, per germline. V lost 4 bases and J lost 5; bases outside the gene matches: 2. The CDR3 here is CAISGTGDEQYF. In nucleotides, the CDR3 is TGTGCCATCAGTGGAACAGGGGACGAGCAGTACTTC.

The J gene is TRBJ1-6, the V gene TRBV4-3; D call uncertain. V dropped 1 base and J dropped 9 bases, with 13 bases sitting between them. Germline assignment: CDR1 LGHNA and CDR2 YSLEER. The CDR3 spans 15 residues. Here the CDR3 reads CASSQGFEGPSPLHF. CDR3 nucleotide sequence: TGCGCCAGCAGCCAAGGTTTCGAAGGGCCTTCACCCCTCCACTTT.